These T cell receptor beta chains were read from a single sample in a study of cytomegalovirus exposure and HLA in healthy donors. Clones were read by immunoSEQ multiplex PCR, and TCRdb kept only the in-frame ones, dropping some. This table holds 250,000 to 350,000 clones, 70% to 90% found once. The sample taken for sequencing was PBMCs. These receptors came from a woman younger than 35 in good health and CMV-seronegative. Each CDR3 is given with its conserved first and last residue. The D gene is left open where the match is weak. Rows may omit the clone size; those that give it use once, few, many or a size class.

>TRBV4-1|TRBJ2-5|.|.
TGCGCCAGCAGCCAAGGGGAGGGGGACGTAGAGACCCAGTACTTC
CASSQGEGDVETQYF
>TRBV18|TRBJ2-1|.|.
TGTGCCAGCTCAACTCCGGGACTCCCTCGGGATGAGCAGTTCTTC
CASSTPGLPRDEQFF
>TRBV28|TRBJ1-1|TRBD1|.
TGTGCCAGCAGTTTAGTTTGGTACAAGGGGACAGGGGGGTTTGAAGCTTTCTTT
CASSLVWYKGTGGFEAFF
>TRBV7-2|TRBJ2-1|TRBD2|.
TGTGCCAGCAGCAACGCCAGGACTAGCGGGAAAAATGAGCAGTTCTTC
CASSNARTSGKNEQFF
>TRBV6-5|TRBJ2-3|TRBD2|.
TGTGCCAGCAGTTACGCGGGGGGGGAGGTTGATACGCAGTATTTT
CASSYAGGEVDTQYF
>TRBV6-5|TRBJ1-5|.|.
TGTGCCAGCAGTTCAGGGTGGTTTAGCAATCAGCCCCAGCATTTT
CASSSGWFSNQPQHF
>TRBV18|TRBJ2-7|TRBD2|.
TGTGCCAGCTCAACAGGACTAGCGGGAGGGCACGAGCAGTACTTC
CASSTGLAGGHEQYF
>TRBV19|TRBJ2-2|.|.
TGTGCCAGTAGTCCGAGCGGCAACACCGGGGAGCTGTTTTTT
CASSPSGNTGELFF
>TRBV19|TRBJ2-1|TRBD2|.
TGTGCCAGTAGTGGGCGGCGCGGGAGGACCTACAATGAGCAGTTCTTC
CASSGRRGRTYNEQFF
>TRBV5-6|TRBJ2-7|TRBD2|.
TGTGCCAGCAGCCCGGGGGTAGCGGGAGGTTTCCACGAGCAGTACTTC
CASSPGVAGGFHEQYF
>TRBV27|TRBJ2-7|.|.
TGTGCCAGCAGTTTATATGGGGAGGCGGGCTACGAGCAGTACTTC
CASSLYGEAGYEQYF
>TRBV19|TRBJ2-7|TRBD2|.
TGTGCCAGTAGTATGGCTAGCGGTCCCTACGAGCAGTACTTC
CASSMASGPYEQYF
>TRBV4-1|TRBJ1-2|.|many
TGCGCCAGCAGCCAAGACACTAACTATGGCTACACCTTC
CASSQDTNYGYTF
>TRBV6-5|TRBJ2-7|TRBD2|once
TGTGCCAGCAGTTACTCCCTAGCGGAGATCCCCTACGAGCAGTACTTC
CASSYSLAEIPYEQYF
>TRBV10-2|TRBJ1-2|.|few
TGCGCCAGCAGGGCGGGGAACTATGGCTACACCTTC
CASRAGNYGYTF
>TRBV15|TRBJ2-1|.|once
TGTGCCACCAGCACCCGGGACACCCCCCAGTTCTTC
CATSTRDTPQFF